This T cell receptor (beta chain) was sequenced for a study of beta chain features in type 1 diabetes. Study observations and caveats: Moderate yet significant TCRB CDR3 shortening was seen in Type 1 diabetes patients in all four CD4+ subsets. Cells with high TCR expression could be over-represented when cDNA is sequenced.

Since all of the isolated RNA was reverse transcribed, expressed TCRB transcripts were what got sequenced. TCRdb's copy holds only in-frame clones and misses some; the assay was immunoSEQ multiplex PCR. Of 130,000 or so clones in the sample, 16% were seen once. CDR3 length equals 18 residues. J gave up 5 bases and V 5 bases, and 14 bases lay outside the gene matches. Germline V gene data show CDR1 as SEHNR and CDR2 as FQNEAQ (reference sequence). This clone has just a few counts. What it binds is unknown. A read error is likely here: a far larger clone is one base away. The source is a man aged 25 to 40 with type 1 diabetes. The gene calls are TRBV7-9 and TRBJ1-5, with TRBD1 matching 11 bases. The sequencing sample was made of central memory CD4+ T cells from blood. The CDR3, as DNA: TGTGCCAGCAGCACAATACGATCGGACAGGGGGCTTGATCAGCCCCAGCATTTT. This translates into CASSTIRSDRGLDQPQHF.